Below are 12 T cell receptor beta chains sequenced from a single sample in a study of Tregs in tolerant kidney transplant recipients. Profiled with immunoSEQ multiplex PCR; TCRdb holds only in-frame clones, not every one. The data contain 62,000 or so clones, roughly 98% of them singletons. The sequenced sample was Tregs from blood, obtained before the transplant. The receptors here all came from a human donor who received a combined kidney and bone marrow transplant.

This clone was observed a single time. This chain joins TRBV10-3 and TRBJ2-3; 12 bases are shared with TRBD2. Germline V CDR1 and CDR2: ENHRY, SYGVKD. V shed 4 bases and J 4 bases; nucleotides not matched to a gene: 6. The CDR3 sequence is 16 residues long. CDR3 nucleotide sequence: TGTGCCATCAGTGTGGGCCTAGCGGGAGGGGCAGATACGCAGTATTTT. The encoded protein is CAISVGLAGGADTQYF.

The CDR3: CASSWRRDTEAFF. CDR3 in DNA: TGTGCCAGCAGTTGGAGGAGGGACACTGAAGCTTTCTTT. The chain employs TRBV6-1 and TRBJ1-1; D remains unclear. The CDR3 contains 13 residues. The V end lost 5 bases, the J end lost 3 bases, and 10 bases lay between the germline ends. Per the germline V gene, CDR1 is MNHNS and CDR2 is SASEGT.

The genes are TRBV15 and TRBJ1-2; no clear D gene. CDR3 length: 13 amino acids. The germline V gene has CDR1 LNHNV and CDR2 YYDKDF (reference sequence). Deletions cut 8 bases from V and 4 bases from J, with 14 bases between. The CDR3, as DNA: TGTGCCACCGCCAATGAGAGAAGCTATGGCTACACCTTC. Protein product: CATANERSYGYTF.

In its sample, this clone was seen once. The chain combines TRBV30 with TRBJ1-2; D remains unclear. Trimming pared 0 bases from V and 8 bases from J, leaving 13 bases between. CDR1 and CDR2 (germline): GTSNPN, SVGIG (reference sequence). The CDR3 is made up of 13 amino acids. CDR3 region: CAWSVYGIEGYTF. For the CDR3, the DNA is TGTGCCTGGAGTGTATACGGTATAGAGGGCTACACCTTC.

The chain recombines TRBV18 with TRBJ2-5; TRBD1 is a possible D gene (5 bases). Trimming took 4 bases from V and 10 from J, leaving 13 bases between them. The CDR3 is 12 residues long. Per the germline V gene, CDR1 is KGHSH and CDR2 is LQKENI. CDR3 in amino acids: CASSQGQRHQYF. The CDR3 region has the DNA TGTGCCAGCTCACAGGGGCAGCGTCACCAGTACTTC.

The genes are TRBV11-3 and TRBJ2-7; TRBD2 aligns across 9 bases. With V trimmed by 1 base and J by 6 bases, 10 bases remained unmatched. The CDR3 contains 16 residues. Germline V CDR1 and CDR2: SGHNT, YENEEA. In DNA form, the CDR3 reads TGTGCCAGCAGCTTAGGGGGACTAGCCGGCTCTGGCGAGCAGTACTTC. Protein product: CASSLGGLAGSGEQYF.

This clone was picked up one time. V is TRBV28 and J is TRBJ2-3; 11 nucleotides align to TRBD2. The CDR3 loop spans 15 amino acids. V was clipped by 6 bases and J by 5 bases; unmatched bases: 7. The germline V gene encodes CDR1 MDHEN and CDR2 SYDVKM. The CDR3 loop reads CASSLAGGPLDTQYF. The DNA for the CDR3 is TGTGCCAGCAGCTTAGCGGGGGGGCCATTAGATACGCAGTATTTT.

The chain uses TRBV6-5 and TRBJ2-3; D is unclear. Looked up from germline, CDR1 is MNHEY and CDR2 is SVGAGI. V was clipped by 2 bases and J by 4 bases, with 4 bases between them. The CDR3 extends over 12 amino acids. The CDR3 sequence: CASSYGPDTQYF. CDR3 in DNA: TGTGCCAGCAGTTACGGCCCAGATACGCAGTATTTT.

This clone occurred once. V is TRBV6-5 and J is TRBJ1-2, with D possibly being TRBD1 (6 bases). Germline V lookup: CDR1 MNHEY, CDR2 SVGAGI. V was pared by 7 bases and J by 4 bases, with 16 bases between. The CDR3 is 14 amino acids. The CDR3 bases are TGTGCCAGCACCACCGGACAGATGATCTATGGCTACACCTTC. Translation gives CASTTGQMIYGYTF.

The chain recombines TRBV19 with TRBJ2-7; TRBD2 aligns across 7 bases. After removal of 6 bases from V and 1 base from J, the junction contained 9 bases not matched to a gene. CDR1 and CDR2 (germline): LNHDA, SQIVND (reference sequence). CDR3 length: 15 amino acids. DNA for the CDR3: TGTGCCAGTAGGCCTTCGGGGGGTCTTTCCTACGAGCAGTACTTC. Protein product: CASRPSGGLSYEQYF.

The rearrangement links TRBV13 to TRBJ1-1, with 8 positions matching TRBD1. The CDR3 is 15 amino acids. CDR1 and CDR2 from the germline V gene are PRHDT and FYEKMQ (reference sequence). Unmatched junction bases numbered 9, after V lost 5 bases and J lost 4 bases. CDR3 sequence (DNA): TGTGCCAGCAGCCAAGACAGGGGAAGGGGCACTGAAGCTTTCTTT. Amino acid sequence: CASSQDRGRGTEAFF.

The J gene is TRBJ2-7, the V gene TRBV7-9, with D maybe TRBD1 (6 bases). Germline loops: CDR1 SEHNR, CDR2 FQNEAQ (reference sequence). V lost 3 bases to trimming and J lost 5 bases, with 14 bases between them. The CDR3 covers 14 residues. The CDR3 is CASSFSGVTDEQYF. DNA for the CDR3: TGTGCCAGCAGCTTCTCAGGGGTAACGGACGAGCAGTACTTC.